The present T cell receptor (beta chain) was sequenced within a study of T cell changes during pregnancy in multiple sclerosis. Details on this clone: Other DNA sequences of this sample code for an identical CDR3.

This CDR3 is built from 15 residues. Germline CDR1 and CDR2: MNHEY and SMNVEV (reference sequence). V lost 5 bases to trimming and J lost 0 bases; unmatched junction nucleotides: 3. Repertoires were generated with immunoSEQ multiplex PCR, while TCRdb's copy carries only in-frame clones and drops some. The sample lists some 38,000 clones, 90% occurring once. The sequenced sample was CD4+ T cells from peripheral blood mononuclear cells, obtained in the second trimester of pregnancy. The clonotype originates from a female donor with multiple sclerosis, enrolled in a pregnancy study. The V gene is TRBV27, the J gene TRBJ2-1, with 8 bases fitting TRBD1. The CDR3 coding sequence is TGTGCCAGCAGTCCCCAGGGGGCCTCCTACAATGAGCAGTTCTTC. It codes for CASSPQGASYNEQFF.